Listed below are T cell receptor beta chains from one sample, sequenced in a study of PD-L1 blockade in urothelial cancer. Here immunoSEQ multiplex PCR was the method, and the copy in TCRdb shows in-frame clones only, minus some. The sample contains tens of thousands of clones, roughly 76% of which appear only once. The sequencing here drew on PBMCs, taken around atezolizumab (anti-PD-L1) treatment. These receptors originate from a man between 65 and 85 years old with urothelial cancer. The CDR3 runs from the conserved cysteine through the conserved F or W. A D gene is named only where the DNA matches it firmly. Clone size is not always given. Where it is, it says once, few, many or a class for expanded clones.

DNA: TGTGCCAGTAGTGTCACGACAGGGGCCCTCTACGAGCAGTACTTC
CDR3: CASSVTTGALYEQYF
size: .
V: TRBV19
J: TRBJ2-7
D: TRBD1

DNA: TGTGCCATCAGATGGGGGGTCAACACAGATACGCAGTATTTT
CDR3: CAIRWGVNTDTQYF
size: .
V: TRBV10-3
J: TRBJ2-3
D: .

DNA: TGTGCCTGGAGCCTCGACAGGACGGGGTATGGCTACACCTTC
CDR3: CAWSLDRTGYGYTF
size: .
V: TRBV30
J: TRBJ1-2
D: .

DNA: TGTGCCAGTAGTCTTGGACAGGCCCGTCGAGGCTACACCTTC
CDR3: CASSLGQARRGYTF
size: .
V: TRBV19
J: TRBJ1-2
D: TRBD1

DNA: TGCGCCAGCAGCTTGGGAGGGGGCCGGGCAGATACGCAGTATTTT
CDR3: CASSLGGGRADTQYF
size: .
V: TRBV5-1
J: TRBJ2-3
D: TRBD1

DNA: TGTGCCAGCAGTTACTCGTCGGGGTCAGATACGCAGTATTTT
CDR3: CASSYSSGSDTQYF
size: .
V: TRBV6-5
J: TRBJ2-3
D: .

DNA: TGTGCCAGCAGCTTCGACAGTTACAATGAGCAGTTCTTC
CDR3: CASSFDSYNEQFF
size: .
V: TRBV7-8
J: TRBJ2-1
D: .

DNA: TGTGCCAGTTTCCATTATCAGGACAGCGGCTATGGCTACACCTTC
CDR3: CASFHYQDSGYGYTF
size: .
V: TRBV19
J: TRBJ1-2
D: .

DNA: TGTGCCAGCAGCTCTGCCCCGGGCTCTGGAAACACCATATATTTT
CDR3: CASSSAPGSGNTIYF
size: .
V: TRBV5-6
J: TRBJ1-3
D: .

DNA: TGTGCCAGCAGCCTGTACGGGACAGACACCTACGAGCAGTACTTC
CDR3: CASSLYGTDTYEQYF
size: .
V: TRBV7-2
J: TRBJ2-7
D: TRBD1

DNA: TGTGCCAGCAGCCCAAAAGGACTAGCGGGACCCGCGGAGTTCTTC
CDR3: CASSPKGLAGPAEFF
size: .
V: TRBV7-9
J: TRBJ2-1
D: TRBD2

DNA: TGTGCCAGTAGTACCCCGGGGGGCAGCCAAGAGACCCAGTACTTC
CDR3: CASSTPGGSQETQYF
size: .
V: TRBV19
J: TRBJ2-5
D: .

DNA: TGTGCCAGCAGCGTCGGGACAGGGGCCCGCAATGAGCAGTTCTTC
CDR3: CASSVGTGARNEQFF
size: .
V: TRBV9
J: TRBJ2-1
D: TRBD1

DNA: TGCGCCAGCAGCCCGGGGACAGGAAGACAAGAGACCCAGTACTTC
CDR3: CASSPGTGRQETQYF
size: once
V: TRBV5-1
J: TRBJ2-5
D: TRBD1

DNA: TGTGCCAGTAGTATAAGCGGGGTGGAGAACACCGGGGAGCTGTTTTTT
CDR3: CASSISGVENTGELFF
size: .
V: TRBV19
J: TRBJ2-2
D: TRBD2

DNA: TGTGCCATCAGTGACCGGGACAGTCAGCCCCAGCATTTT
CDR3: CAISDRDSQPQHF
size: once
V: TRBV10-3
J: TRBJ1-5
D: TRBD1

DNA: TGTGCCAGCAGCCGGGGACAGGGAAACTACAATGAGCAGTTCTTC
CDR3: CASSRGQGNYNEQFF
size: .
V: TRBV7-2
J: TRBJ2-1
D: TRBD1

DNA: TGTGCCAGCAGCTTACCCGACAGGGCAGGCGGCTACACCTTC
CDR3: CASSLPDRAGGYTF
size: .
V: TRBV6-5
J: TRBJ1-2
D: TRBD1

DNA: TGTGCCAGCAGCTTGTTGGGCGTATTGGATGAGCAGTTCTTC
CDR3: CASSLLGVLDEQFF
size: once
V: TRBV5-8
J: TRBJ2-1
D: .

DNA: TGCGCCAGCAGCTTGCAGGGGATGGGGCAAGAGACCCAGTACTTC
CDR3: CASSLQGMGQETQYF
size: .
V: TRBV5-1
J: TRBJ2-5
D: .

DNA: TGTGCCAGCAGCTTTCGGGCAGGGTATTCAGATACGCAGTATTTT
CDR3: CASSFRAGYSDTQYF
size: .
V: TRBV7-6
J: TRBJ2-3
D: .

DNA: TGTGCCAGCAGTTTCAAACGGGATCCCCGCAATCAGCCCCAGCATTTT
CDR3: CASSFKRDPRNQPQHF
size: few
V: TRBV2
J: TRBJ1-5
D: .

DNA: TGTGCCAGCACCCGGAGTCTCCCGGGGGAGCCCCAGCATTTT
CDR3: CASTRSLPGEPQHF
size: .
V: TRBV2
J: TRBJ1-5
D: .

DNA: TGTGCCAGCAGCCCCCCAGGGGCTAGCGGGAGCCCCTCCTACGAGCAGTACTTC
CDR3: CASSPPGASGSPSYEQYF
size: .
V: TRBV7-3
J: TRBJ2-7
D: TRBD2

DNA: TGTGCCAGCAGCTTCCTCTTCGGGGGGGAGCTGTTTTTT
CDR3: CASSFLFGGELFF
size: .
V: TRBV11-2
J: TRBJ2-2
D: .

DNA: TGTGCCAGCAGTGAAGCACCCGGGACAGCCTATAATTCACCCCTCCACTTT
CDR3: CASSEAPGTAYNSPLHF
size: .
V: TRBV2
J: TRBJ1-6
D: TRBD1

DNA: TGCGCCAGCAGCTTGGTCTCTGGTACTAGCACAGATACGCAGTATTTT
CDR3: CASSLVSGTSTDTQYF
size: once
V: TRBV5-1
J: TRBJ2-3
D: .

DNA: TGTGCCAGCAGCTCCAACCCGGGACAGGGCGGCACTGAAGCTTTCTTT
CDR3: CASSSNPGQGGTEAFF
size: .
V: TRBV7-9
J: TRBJ1-1
D: TRBD1

DNA: TGTGCCACCGGGACCGGACAGGGGGGCTTGAACACTGAAGCTTTCTTT
CDR3: CATGTGQGGLNTEAFF
size: once
V: TRBV4-2
J: TRBJ1-1
D: TRBD1

DNA: TGTGCCAGCCGGGACAGTTGGGTGACAACTAATGAAAAACTGTTTTTT
CDR3: CASRDSWVTTNEKLFF
size: .
V: TRBV19
J: TRBJ1-4
D: TRBD1

DNA: TGTGCCAGCAGCTTAGAACCCCCCCCCTCTCTAGCGGGAGAGTACAATGAGCAGTTCTTC
CDR3: CASSLEPPPSLAGEYNEQFF
size: .
V: TRBV7-8
J: TRBJ2-1
D: TRBD2

DNA: TGTGCCAGTAGTACAGGGGGCGGATACGAGCAGTACTTC
CDR3: CASSTGGGYEQYF
size: once
V: TRBV19
J: TRBJ2-7
D: TRBD1

DNA: TGTGCCAGCAGCTTAGACCGAACTAACGCAGATACGCAGTATTTT
CDR3: CASSLDRTNADTQYF
size: once
V: TRBV7-3
J: TRBJ2-3
D: .

DNA: TGTGCCAGCATCAAGAAGGGGGCGCGGGGCTACACCTTC
CDR3: CASIKKGARGYTF
size: few
V: TRBV6-5
J: TRBJ1-2
D: TRBD1

DNA: TGTGCCAGCAGTGTAAACCCTATAGCCCAAGAGACCCAGTACTTC
CDR3: CASSVNPIAQETQYF
size: once
V: TRBV6-1
J: TRBJ2-5
D: .

DNA: TGTGCCAGCAGTTACTCGGCGGGTAATCAGCCCCAGCATTTT
CDR3: CASSYSAGNQPQHF
size: .
V: TRBV6-6
J: TRBJ1-5
D: .

DNA: TGTGCCAGCAGCCCGAGGACAGATAGGTACACTGAAGCTTTCTTT
CDR3: CASSPRTDRYTEAFF
size: .
V: TRBV7-9
J: TRBJ1-1
D: .

DNA: TGTGCCAGCAGCAAGGGGACTGGGACAGCCCCAGCTTTAGATACGCAGTATTTT
CDR3: CASSKGTGTAPALDTQYF
size: few
V: TRBV7-8
J: TRBJ2-3
D: .

DNA: TGTGCCAGCAGCTCTCGACTAGCGGGGGATCCTCCTGGGGAGACCCAGTACTTC
CDR3: CASSSRLAGDPPGETQYF
size: .
V: TRBV7-3
J: TRBJ2-5
D: TRBD2

DNA: TGTGCCAGCAGTTACAATCAGGGTCGTGGCTACACCTTC
CDR3: CASSYNQGRGYTF
size: .
V: TRBV6-5
J: TRBJ1-2
D: .

DNA: TGCGCCAGCAGTCGCCTGGACAGTTCACCTGGGGGCTACACCTTC
CDR3: CASSRLDSSPGGYTF
size: .
V: TRBV23-1
J: TRBJ1-2
D: .

DNA: TGCGCCAGCAGCGTGGCCAGGGACACTGAAGCTTTCTTT
CDR3: CASSVARDTEAFF
size: .
V: TRBV5-1
J: TRBJ1-1
D: .

DNA: TGTGCCAGCAGTTATCTAGGGACAGGGGATCGGAAACTGTTTTTT
CDR3: CASSYLGTGDRKLFF
size: .
V: TRBV5-6
J: TRBJ1-4
D: TRBD1

DNA: TGTGCCAGCAGCTTAGACAGGGGGACTGAAGCTTTCTTT
CDR3: CASSLDRGTEAFF
size: few
V: TRBV11-3
J: TRBJ1-1
D: TRBD1

DNA: TGTGCCAGCAGCTTAGTCACTAGCGGGAGATCCGGGGAGCTGTTTTTT
CDR3: CASSLVTSGRSGELFF
size: .
V: TRBV7-6
J: TRBJ2-2
D: TRBD2

DNA: TGTGCCAGCACTCGTCGGGGCGGGGAGAACAAAAACATTCAGTACTTC
CDR3: CASTRRGGENKNIQYF
size: once
V: TRBV7-2
J: TRBJ2-4
D: .